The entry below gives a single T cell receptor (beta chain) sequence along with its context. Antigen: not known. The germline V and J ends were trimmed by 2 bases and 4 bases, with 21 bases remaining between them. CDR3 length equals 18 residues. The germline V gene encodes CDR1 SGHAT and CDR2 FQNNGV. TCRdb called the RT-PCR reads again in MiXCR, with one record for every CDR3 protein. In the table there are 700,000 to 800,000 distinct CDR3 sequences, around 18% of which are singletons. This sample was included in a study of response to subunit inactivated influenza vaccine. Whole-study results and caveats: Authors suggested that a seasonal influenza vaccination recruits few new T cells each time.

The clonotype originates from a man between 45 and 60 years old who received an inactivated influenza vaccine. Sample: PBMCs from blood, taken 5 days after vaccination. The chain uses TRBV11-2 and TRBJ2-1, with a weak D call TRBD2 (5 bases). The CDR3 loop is CASSLLSWISDFYNEQFF. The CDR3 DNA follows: TGTGCCAGCAGCTTACTCTCTTGGATTTCGGACTTTTACAATGAGCAGTTCTTC.